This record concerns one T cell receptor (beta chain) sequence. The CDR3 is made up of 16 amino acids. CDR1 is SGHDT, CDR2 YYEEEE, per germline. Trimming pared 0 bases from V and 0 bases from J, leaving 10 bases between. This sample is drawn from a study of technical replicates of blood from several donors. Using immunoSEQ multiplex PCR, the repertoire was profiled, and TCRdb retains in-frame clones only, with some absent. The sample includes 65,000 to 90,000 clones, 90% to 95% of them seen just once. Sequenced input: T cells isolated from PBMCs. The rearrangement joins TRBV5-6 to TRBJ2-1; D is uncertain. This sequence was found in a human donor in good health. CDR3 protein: CASSLVTRSSYNEQFF. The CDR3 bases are TGTGCCAGCAGCTTGGTAACTCGGAGCTCCTACAATGAGCAGTTCTTC.